The rows below give T cell receptor beta chains drawn from one sample of a study of early T cells in non-severe SARS-CoV-2 infection. TCRdb processed the 5' RACE reads anew with MiXCR; each CDR3 protein has one entry. The table records approximately 31,000 distinct CDR3 sequences, under 6% of them present only once. The specimen was whole blood. These receptors were collected from an adult who was a healthcare worker with PCR-confirmed SARS-CoV-2 infection or an uninfected control (not recorded which). Each CDR3 is given with its conserved first and last residue.

CDR3 length	V gene	CDR3 protein
14	TRBV7-3	CASSLSLNTGELFF
17	TRBV12-3/TRBV12-4	CATAGLAGGSSYNEQFF
17	TRBV6-5	CASSTALRAALAGELFF
15	TRBV24-1	CATSELAGGKYEQFF
18	TRBV6-6	CASRASGKAAATKETQYF
21	TRBV7-9	CASSLVARGLAGRYSYNEQFF
16	TRBV5-1	CASSLVVADPYNEQFF
12	TRBV4-2	CASSQEGYEQYF
16	TRBV21-1	CASSKGGGPSTDTQYF
13	TRBV5-1	CASSWRGDNEQFF
14	TRBV5-6	CASSPGHNRYEQYF
16	TRBV11-3	CASSRLRGRAAGELFF
16	TRBV7-8	CASSLVRGQGYNEQFF
14	TRBV5-1	CASSPGGLTNEQFF
17	TRBV20-1	CSASPQGAYRMNTEAFF
13	TRBV12-3/TRBV12-4	CASNNSPNNEQFF
16	TRBV11-1	CASSLVGQISTDTQYF
14	TRBV7-9	CASNPGLAGETQYF
14	TRBV28	CASRPRQGNYGYTF
14	TRBV30	CAWTEPGAEREQFF
14	TRBV9	CASSATEMNTEAFF
14	TRBV9	CASSGTGGKNIQYF
15	TRBV11-2	CASSLIAGSTDTQYF
11	TRBV29-1	CSVRWGETQYF
16	TRBV10-3	CAISEGHSNSGNTIYF
13	TRBV5-6	CASSTGGSTEAFF
18	TRBV11-2	CASSLIPGTDLVNEKLFF
16	TRBV2	CASSGTGTSGYNEQFF
19	TRBV12-3/TRBV12-4	CASSPLLIAGKGSYNEQFF
12	TRBV20-1	CSARAGTYGYTF
14	TRBV30	CAWSKPGGTDTQYF
15	TRBV18	CASLRGLADRDTQYF
16	TRBV4-2	CASSQASEGPKKEQFF
11	TRBV2	CASGTAPEAFF
12	TRBV6-2/TRBV6-3	CASSYTGFGYTF
16	TRBV12-3/TRBV12-4	CASSLFHGTGLYGYTF
14	TRBV5-1	CASGRTGGADTQYF
12	TRBV20-1	CSAPDTNNEQFF
13	TRBV7-6	CASSGMNNYGYTF
16	TRBV5-1	CATSLGELQGRNVLIF
15	TRBV27	CASRNLLSSYNEQFF
13	TRBV6-6	CATRQGATDTQYF
14	TRBV28	CASSPRTSDNEQFF
17	TRBV3-2	CASSPGQGEWANYGYTF
15	TRBV6-1	CASSAIKGSYNEQFF
15	TRBV19	CASSIRQLGDSPLHF